This T cell receptor (beta chain) was sequenced in a study of blood T cell repertoires in COVID-19. Across the study: From the United States, Italy and Spain came samples of acute and convalescent COVID-19. The cDNA or gDNA used as material had been derived from T cells, B-cell-depleted T cells, or PBMCs.

Original handling: From reference gene primer amplification, estimates of nucleated cell counts were derived. Profiling relied on immunoSEQ multiplex PCR, and the TCRdb table lists in-frame clones only, not all of them. V and J calls and clone size are as listed in that table; D and trimming were resolved from the DNA. The profile shows approximately 70,000 clones, approximately 85% of them singletons. Germline values: CDR1 LNHDA, CDR2 SQIVND (reference sequence). The CDR3 covers 14 residues. V was cut by 5 bases and J by 5 bases, with 15 bases left in between. This receptor was identified in a human donor in a cohort sampled during active COVID-19. The sequenced sample was peripheral blood. This chain joins TRBV19 and TRBJ2-5; weak D call: TRBD2 (5 bases). The CDR3 reads CASSLRVGGETQYF. In nucleotides, the CDR3 is TGTGCCAGTAGTCTAAGAGTGGGCGGGGAGACCCAGTACTTC.